This TCR beta chain comes out of a study of cytomegalovirus exposure and HLA in healthy donors. Primers for the PCR totalled 60 Vbeta and 13 Jbeta. The assay was immunoSEQ multiplex PCR, and TCRdb's table has in-frame clones only and misses some. Found here are over 150,000 clones, around four fifths of them singletons; the top ten hold more than 0.9%. CDR1 is MDHEN and CDR2 is SYDVKM in the germline V gene. The ends were cut back, 1 base at V and 3 bases at J, with 10 bases in the middle. The CDR3 sequence is 14 residues long. Sequencing input: PBMCs. V is TRBV28 and J is TRBJ2-7, with D maybe TRBD2 (6 bases). The receptor comes from a girl aged 2-15 years in good health and CMV-seropositive. The CDR3 DNA is TGTGCCAGCAGTTTATCCGGGGGAAACTACGAGCAGTACTTC. Translated, it gives CASSLSGGNYEQYF. Filled out from reference TRBV28 and TRBJ2-7, the complete variable domain reads DVKVTQSSRYLVKRTGEKVFLECVQDMDHENMFWYRQDPGLGLRLIYFSYDVKMKEKGDIPEGYSVSREKKERFSLILESASTNQTSMYLCASSLSGGNYEQYFGPGTRLTVT.